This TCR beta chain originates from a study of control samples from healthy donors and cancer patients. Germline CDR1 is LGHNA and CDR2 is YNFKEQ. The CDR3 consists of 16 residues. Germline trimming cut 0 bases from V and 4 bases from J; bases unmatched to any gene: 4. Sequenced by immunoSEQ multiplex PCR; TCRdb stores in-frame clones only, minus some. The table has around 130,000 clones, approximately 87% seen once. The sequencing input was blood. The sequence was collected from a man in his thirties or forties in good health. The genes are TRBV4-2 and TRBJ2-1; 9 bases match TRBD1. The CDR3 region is CASSQETGGNYNEQFF. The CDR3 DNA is TGTGCCAGCAGCCAAGAAACAGGGGGCAATTACAATGAGCAGTTCTTC.